Sequencing of this T cell receptor beta chain was carried out in a study of T cells of healthy individuals. Germline V gene data show CDR1 as MDHEN and CDR2 as SYDVKM. CDR3 length equals 11 residues. V lost 4 bases and J lost 2, with 3 bases in between. TCRdb redid the calling of the 5' RACE reads with MiXCR, one entry per CDR3 protein. Of 95,000 to 100,000 distinct CDR3 sequences listed, 17% are singletons. This clonotype was recorded many times. V is TRBV28 and J is TRBJ2-7, with no clear D. The origin of this receptor is a human donor in good health. CDR3 nucleotide sequence: TGTGCCAGCAGTTCTGCCTACGAGCAGTACTTC. Amino acids: CASSSAYEQYF.